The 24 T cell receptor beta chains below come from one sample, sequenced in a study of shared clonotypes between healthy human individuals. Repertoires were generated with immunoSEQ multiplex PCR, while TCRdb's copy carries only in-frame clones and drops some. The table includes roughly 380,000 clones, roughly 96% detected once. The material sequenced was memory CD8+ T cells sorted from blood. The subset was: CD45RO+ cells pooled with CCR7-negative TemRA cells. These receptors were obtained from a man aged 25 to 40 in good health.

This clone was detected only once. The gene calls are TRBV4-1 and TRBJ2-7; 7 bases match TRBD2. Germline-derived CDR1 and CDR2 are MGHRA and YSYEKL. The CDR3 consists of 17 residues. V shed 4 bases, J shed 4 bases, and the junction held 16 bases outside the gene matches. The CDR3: CASSPFLGGAGFYEQYF. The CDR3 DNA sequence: TGCGCCAGCAGCCCATTCTTGGGGGGAGCGGGATTTTACGAGCAGTACTTC.

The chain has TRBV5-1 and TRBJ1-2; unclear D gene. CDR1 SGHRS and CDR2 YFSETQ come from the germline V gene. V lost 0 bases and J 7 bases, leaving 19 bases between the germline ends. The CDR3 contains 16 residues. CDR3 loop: CASSLDRQASISGYTF. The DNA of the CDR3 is TGCGCCAGCAGCTTGGATCGGCAGGCGTCGATATCTGGCTACACCTTC.

The CDR3 nucleotides are TGTGCCAGCAGCTTAGTAGGGAATTCGAACACTGAAGCTTTCTTT. Translation: CASSLVGNSNTEAFF. The chain employs TRBV7-9 and TRBJ1-1; the D is unclear. The germline V gene encodes CDR1 SEHNR and CDR2 FQNEAQ (reference sequence). The CDR3 is made up of 15 amino acids. V lost 1 base to trimming and J lost 1 base, with 10 bases between them. The variable domain in full, completed from reference TRBV7-9 and TRBJ1-1, reads DTGVSQNPRHKITKRGQNVTFRCDPISEHNRLYWYRQTLGQGPEFLTYFQNEAQLEKSRLLSDRFSAERPKGSFSTLEIQRTEQGDSAMYLCASSLVGNSNTEAFFGQGTRLTVV.

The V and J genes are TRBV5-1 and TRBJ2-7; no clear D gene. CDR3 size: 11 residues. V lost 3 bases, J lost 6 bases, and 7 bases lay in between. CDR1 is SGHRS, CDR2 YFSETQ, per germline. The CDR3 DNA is TGCGCCAGCAGCTCAGAGCGCGAGCAGTACTTC. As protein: CASSSEREQYF.

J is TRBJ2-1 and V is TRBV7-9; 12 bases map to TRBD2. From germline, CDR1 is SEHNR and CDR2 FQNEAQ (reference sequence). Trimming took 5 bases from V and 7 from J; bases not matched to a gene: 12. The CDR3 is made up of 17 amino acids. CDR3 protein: CASSPPLAGGPMNEQFF. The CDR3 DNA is TGTGCCAGCAGCCCCCCCCTAGCGGGAGGGCCAATGAATGAGCAGTTCTTC.

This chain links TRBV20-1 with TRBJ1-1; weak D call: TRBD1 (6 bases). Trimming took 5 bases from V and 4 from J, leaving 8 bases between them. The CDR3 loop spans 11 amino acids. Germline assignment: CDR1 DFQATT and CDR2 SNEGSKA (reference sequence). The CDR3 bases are TGCAGTGCTGGACAGTTCACTGAAGCTTTCTTT. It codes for CSAGQFTEAFF.

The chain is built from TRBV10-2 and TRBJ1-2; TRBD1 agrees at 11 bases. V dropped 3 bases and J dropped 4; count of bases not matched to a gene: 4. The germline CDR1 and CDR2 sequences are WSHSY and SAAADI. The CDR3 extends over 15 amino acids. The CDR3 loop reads CASSEGTGGPYGYTF. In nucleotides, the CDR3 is TGCGCCAGCAGTGAAGGGACAGGGGGGCCCTATGGCTACACCTTC.

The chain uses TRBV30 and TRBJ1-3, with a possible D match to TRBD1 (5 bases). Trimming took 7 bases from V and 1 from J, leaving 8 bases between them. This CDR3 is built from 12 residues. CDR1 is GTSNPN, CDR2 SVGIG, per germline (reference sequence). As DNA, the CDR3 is TGTGCCTCCCAGGGTTCTGGAAACACCATATATTTT. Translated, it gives CASQGSGNTIYF.

CDR3 DNA: TGCGCCAGCAGTGAGGGGACAGGTCTGGAGCAGTTCTTC. Translating gives CASSEGTGLEQFF. The V gene is TRBV10-2, the J gene TRBJ2-1; 8 nucleotides line up with TRBD1. The trim removed 2 bases at V and 10 bases at J, leaving 4 bases unmatched. Germline loops: CDR1 WSHSY, CDR2 SAAADI. CDR3 length equals 13 residues.

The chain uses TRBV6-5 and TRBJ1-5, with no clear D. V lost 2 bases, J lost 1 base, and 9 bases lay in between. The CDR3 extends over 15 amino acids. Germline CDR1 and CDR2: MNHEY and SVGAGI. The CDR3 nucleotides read TGTGCCAGCAGTTACGCCCCCGGGAGCAATCAGCCCCAGCATTTT. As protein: CASSYAPGSNQPQHF.

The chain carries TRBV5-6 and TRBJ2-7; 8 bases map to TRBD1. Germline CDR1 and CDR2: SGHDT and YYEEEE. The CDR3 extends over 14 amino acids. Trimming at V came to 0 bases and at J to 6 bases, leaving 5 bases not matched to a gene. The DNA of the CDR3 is TGTGCCAGCAGCTTGGACAGGGGGACAAGCGAGCAGTACTTC. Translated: CASSLDRGTSEQYF.

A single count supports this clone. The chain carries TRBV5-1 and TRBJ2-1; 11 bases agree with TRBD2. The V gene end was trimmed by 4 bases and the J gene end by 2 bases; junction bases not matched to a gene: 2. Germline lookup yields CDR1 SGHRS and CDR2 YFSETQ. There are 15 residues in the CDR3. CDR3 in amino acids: CASSPGLAAYNEQFF. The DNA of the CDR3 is TGCGCCAGCAGCCCGGGACTAGCGGCCTACAATGAGCAGTTCTTC.

CDR3 residues: CASSEEHGQPQHF. The CDR3 bases are TGTGCCAGCAGTGAAGAGCACGGTCAGCCCCAGCATTTT. The chain couples TRBV6-4 to TRBJ1-5; no clear D gene. Trimming cost V 3 bases and J 6 bases, with 9 bases left between them. Germline lookup yields CDR1 MRHNA and CDR2 SNTAGT. The CDR3 has 13 amino acids.

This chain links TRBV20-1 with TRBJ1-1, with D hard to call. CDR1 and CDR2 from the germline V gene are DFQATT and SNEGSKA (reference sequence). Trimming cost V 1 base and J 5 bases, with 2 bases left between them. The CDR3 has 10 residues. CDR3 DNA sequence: TGCAGTGCTAGAGTTACTGAAGCTTTCTTT. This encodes CSARVTEAFF.

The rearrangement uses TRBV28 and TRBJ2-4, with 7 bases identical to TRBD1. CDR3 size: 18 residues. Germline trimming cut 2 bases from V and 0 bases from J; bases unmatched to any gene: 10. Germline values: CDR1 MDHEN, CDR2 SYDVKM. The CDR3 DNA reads TGTGCCAGCAGTTTAAAGATTACAGGGGCCCTAGCCAAAAACATTCAGTACTTC. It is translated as CASSLKITGALAKNIQYF.

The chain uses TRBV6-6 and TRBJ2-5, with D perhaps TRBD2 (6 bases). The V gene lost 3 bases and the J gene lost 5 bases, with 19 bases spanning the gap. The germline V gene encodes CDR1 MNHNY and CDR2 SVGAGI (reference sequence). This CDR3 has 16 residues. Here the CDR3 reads CASSYPNGGSRETQYF. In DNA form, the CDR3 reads TGTGCCAGCAGTTATCCCAATGGGGGGTCGCGGGAGACCCAGTACTTC.

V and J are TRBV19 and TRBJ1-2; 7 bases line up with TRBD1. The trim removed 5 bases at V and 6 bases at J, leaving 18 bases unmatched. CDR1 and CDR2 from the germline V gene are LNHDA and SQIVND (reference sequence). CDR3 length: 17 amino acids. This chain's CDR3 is CASSPSWDRGGRDGYTF. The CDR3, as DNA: TGTGCCAGTAGTCCTTCTTGGGACAGAGGAGGAAGGGATGGCTACACCTTC.

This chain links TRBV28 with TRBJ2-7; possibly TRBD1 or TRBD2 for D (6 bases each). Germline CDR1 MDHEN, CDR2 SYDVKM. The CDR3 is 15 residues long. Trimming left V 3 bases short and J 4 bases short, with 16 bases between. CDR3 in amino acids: CASSFLGAGRYEQYF. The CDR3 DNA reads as TGTGCCAGCAGTTTTCTGGGGGCGGGAAGGTACGAGCAGTACTTC. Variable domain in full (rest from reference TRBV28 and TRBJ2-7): DVKVTQSSRYLVKRTGEKVFLECVQDMDHENMFWYRQDPGLGLRLIYFSYDVKMKEKGDIPEGYSVSREKKERFSLILESASTNQTSMYLCASSFLGAGRYEQYFGPGTRLTVT.

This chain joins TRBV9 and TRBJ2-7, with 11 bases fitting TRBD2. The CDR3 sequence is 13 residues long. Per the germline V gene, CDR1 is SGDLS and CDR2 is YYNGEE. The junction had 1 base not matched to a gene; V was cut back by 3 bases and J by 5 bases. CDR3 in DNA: TGTGCCAGCAGCGCGGGACTAGCGGACGAGCAGTACTTC. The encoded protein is CASSAGLADEQYF.

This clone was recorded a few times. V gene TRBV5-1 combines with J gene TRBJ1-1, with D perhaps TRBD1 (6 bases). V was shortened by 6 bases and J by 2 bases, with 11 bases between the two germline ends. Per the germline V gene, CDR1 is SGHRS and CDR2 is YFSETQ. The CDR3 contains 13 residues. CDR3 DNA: TGCGCCAGCAAAAACAGGGTAAACACTGAAGCTTTCTTT. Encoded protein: CASKNRVNTEAFF.

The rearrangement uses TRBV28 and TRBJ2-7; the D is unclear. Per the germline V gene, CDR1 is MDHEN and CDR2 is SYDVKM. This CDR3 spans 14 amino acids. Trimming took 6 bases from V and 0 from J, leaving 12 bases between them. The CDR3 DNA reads TGTGCCAGCAGCCGACGGATTAGCTCCTACGAGCAGTACTTC. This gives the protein CASSRRISSYEQYF.

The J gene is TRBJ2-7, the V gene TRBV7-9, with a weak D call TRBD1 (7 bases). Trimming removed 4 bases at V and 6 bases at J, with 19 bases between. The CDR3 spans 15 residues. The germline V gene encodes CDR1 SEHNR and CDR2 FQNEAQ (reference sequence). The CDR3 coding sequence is TGTGCCAGCAGCTCAAACAGGGGACTCCTTGGCGAGCAGTACTTC. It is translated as CASSSNRGLLGEQYF.

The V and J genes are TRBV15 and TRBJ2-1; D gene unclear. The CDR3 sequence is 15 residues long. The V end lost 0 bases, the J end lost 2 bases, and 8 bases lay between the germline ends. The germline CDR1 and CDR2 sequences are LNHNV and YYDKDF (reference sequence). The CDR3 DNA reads TGTGCCACCAGCAGAGATCGCGGTCCCTACAATGAGCAGTTCTTC. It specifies CATSRDRGPYNEQFF. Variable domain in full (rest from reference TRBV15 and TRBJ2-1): DAMVIQNPRYQVTQFGKPVTLSCSQTLNHNVMYWYQQKSSQAPKLLFHYYDKDFNNEADTPDNFQSRRPNTSFCFLDIRSPGLGDTAMYLCATSRDRGPYNEQFFGPGTRLTVL.

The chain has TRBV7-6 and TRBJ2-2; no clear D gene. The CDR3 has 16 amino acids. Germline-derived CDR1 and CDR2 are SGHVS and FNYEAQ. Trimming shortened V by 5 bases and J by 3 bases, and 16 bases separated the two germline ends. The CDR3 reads CASSRTQGLDTGELFF. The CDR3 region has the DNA TGTGCCAGCAGCCGCACCCAAGGGTTGGACACCGGGGAGCTGTTTTTT.